This is a list of T cell receptor beta chains from one sample in a study of blood T cell repertoires in COVID-19. Only in-frame clones appear in the TCRdb table, and some are missing; sequencing was by immunoSEQ multiplex PCR. The sample has fewer than 200,000 clones, 85% to 90% seen once. The sample comprised peripheral blood. These receptors were obtained from a man aged 40-55 years with active or convalescent COVID-19. Both conserved end residues are part of each CDR3.

TRBV7-6	CASSLGGQMSSGNTIYF
TRBV6-5	CASSYSWDRYEQYF
TRBV14	CASSQELRVYEQYF
TRBV6-5	CASSGQGAGELFF
TRBV9	CASSARLDRAGYGYTF
TRBV2	CASSGTAKISYNSPLHF
TRBV27	CASSPRQQANYGYTF
TRBV5-8	CASKQGGNTIYF
TRBV29-1	CSVGGDYPYEQYF
TRBV3-1/TRBV3-2	CASSPTGTGGLVYGYTF
TRBV7-9	CASSFLGLANTGELFF
TRBV5-4	CASSTAGQGTQYF
TRBV3-1/TRBV3-2	CASSPGTGRGYNEQFF
TRBV7-8	CASSYGQVNYGYTF
TRBV5-1	CASSRGLGLYEQYF
TRBV2	CASRPRNTDTQYF
TRBV9	CASSVAPSGTDTQYF
TRBV18	CASSLFFGGGAEKLFF
TRBV6-6	CASSYIGGGYEKLFF
TRBV30	CAWRVLGGAVTDTQYF
TRBV6-5	CASSSGLGNEQFF
TRBV10-3	CATIPIEQGGGEAFF
TRBV27	CASSLRLGDGYTF
TRBV19	CASSIPGRNTEAFF
TRBV9	CASSVAGSGRPGELFF
TRBV5-1	CASSLGFRGLGSERAKNIQYF
TRBV5-5	CASSLGDRNYEQYF
TRBV5-4	CASSTGNEQFF
TRBV5-1	CASSLQVQTSYNEQFF
TRBV7-2	CASSPTGSYGYTF
TRBV28	CASSLAGLWNTGELFF
TRBV5-4	CASSLELAGPTGELFF
TRBV11-3	CASSLDGQGGEKLFF
TRBV4-3	CASSQGGTSGTTDTQYF
TRBV30	CAWSVNLGNTEAFF
TRBV7-8	CASSPGQFSGNTIYF
TRBV18	CASSGQYNQPQHF
TRBV10-3	CAISEVSAGAGELFF
TRBV12-3/TRBV12-4	CASRLDGRGYYTF
TRBV19	CASSITGANTEAFF
TRBV6-2/TRBV6-3	CASSDYRVYEQFF
TRBV27	CASSQLLRGFSYGYTF
TRBV2	CASSLRRGEKLFF
TRBV18	CASSPTSGRAINEQFF
TRBV5-1	CASSWALSTDTQYF
TRBV5-1	CASSPREVGRSYNEQFF
TRBV28	CASSWSGIFETQYF
TRBV15	CATSRGPSGSTDTQYF
TRBV11-2	CASSSGGFGGKLFF
TRBV7-9	CASSFSGTGYEQYF
TRBV28	CASSSRRDRGPNEQFF
TRBV3-1/TRBV3-2	CASSQGLPGGGYNEQFF
TRBV11-2	CASSLDGTGGSDTQYF